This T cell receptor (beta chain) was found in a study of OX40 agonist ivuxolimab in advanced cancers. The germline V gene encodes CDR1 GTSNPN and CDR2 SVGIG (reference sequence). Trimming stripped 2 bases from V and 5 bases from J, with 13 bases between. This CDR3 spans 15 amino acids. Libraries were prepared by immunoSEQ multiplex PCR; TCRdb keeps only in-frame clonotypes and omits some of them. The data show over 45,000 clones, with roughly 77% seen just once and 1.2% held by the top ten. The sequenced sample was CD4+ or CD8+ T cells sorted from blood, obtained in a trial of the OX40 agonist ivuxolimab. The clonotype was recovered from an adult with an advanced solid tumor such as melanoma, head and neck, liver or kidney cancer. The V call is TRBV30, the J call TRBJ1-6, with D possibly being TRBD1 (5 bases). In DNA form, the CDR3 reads TGTGCCTGGAGTTTACCGGACACAAATAATTCACCCCTCCACTTT. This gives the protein CAWSLPDTNNSPLHF.